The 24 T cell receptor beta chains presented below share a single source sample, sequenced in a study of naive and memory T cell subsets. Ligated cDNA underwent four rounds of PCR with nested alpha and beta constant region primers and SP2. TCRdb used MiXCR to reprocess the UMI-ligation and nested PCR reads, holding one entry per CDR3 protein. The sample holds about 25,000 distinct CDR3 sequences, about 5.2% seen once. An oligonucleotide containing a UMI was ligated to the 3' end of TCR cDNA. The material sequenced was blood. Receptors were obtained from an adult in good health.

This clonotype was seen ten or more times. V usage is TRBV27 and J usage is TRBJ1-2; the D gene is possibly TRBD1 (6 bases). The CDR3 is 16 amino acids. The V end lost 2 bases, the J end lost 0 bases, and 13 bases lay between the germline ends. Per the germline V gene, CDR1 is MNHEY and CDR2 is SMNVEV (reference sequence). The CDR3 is CASSLGGRRANYGYTF. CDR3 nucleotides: TGTGCCAGCAGTTTAGGGGGGCGTCGAGCTAACTATGGCTACACCTTC.

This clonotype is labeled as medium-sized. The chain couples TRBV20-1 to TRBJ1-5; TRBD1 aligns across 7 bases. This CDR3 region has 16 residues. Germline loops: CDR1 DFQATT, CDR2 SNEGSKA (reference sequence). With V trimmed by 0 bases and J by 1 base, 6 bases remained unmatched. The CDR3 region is CSARDYRGRSNQPQHF. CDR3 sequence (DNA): TGCAGTGCTAGAGACTACAGGGGTCGGAGCAATCAGCCCCAGCATTTT.

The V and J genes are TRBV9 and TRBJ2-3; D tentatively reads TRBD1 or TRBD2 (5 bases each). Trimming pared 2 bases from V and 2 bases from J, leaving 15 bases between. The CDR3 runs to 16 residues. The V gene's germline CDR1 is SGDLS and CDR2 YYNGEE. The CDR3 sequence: CASSVSGAQYTDTQYF. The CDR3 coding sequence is TGTGCCAGCAGCGTCTCCGGGGCACAGTACACAGATACGCAGTATTTT.

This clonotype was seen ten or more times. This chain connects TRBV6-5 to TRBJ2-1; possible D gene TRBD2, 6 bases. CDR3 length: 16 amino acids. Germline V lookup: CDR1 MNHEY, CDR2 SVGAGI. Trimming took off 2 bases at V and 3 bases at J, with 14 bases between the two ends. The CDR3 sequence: CASSYLVRRGYNEQFF. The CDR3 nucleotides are TGTGCCAGCAGTTACCTAGTCCGGAGGGGCTACAATGAGCAGTTCTTC.

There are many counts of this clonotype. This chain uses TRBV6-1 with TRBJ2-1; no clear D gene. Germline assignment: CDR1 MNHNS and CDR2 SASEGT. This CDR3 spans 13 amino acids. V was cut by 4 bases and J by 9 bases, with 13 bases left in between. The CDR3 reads CASSGYSQSEQFF. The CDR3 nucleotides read TGTGCCAGCAGTGGATATAGTCAGAGTGAGCAGTTCTTC.

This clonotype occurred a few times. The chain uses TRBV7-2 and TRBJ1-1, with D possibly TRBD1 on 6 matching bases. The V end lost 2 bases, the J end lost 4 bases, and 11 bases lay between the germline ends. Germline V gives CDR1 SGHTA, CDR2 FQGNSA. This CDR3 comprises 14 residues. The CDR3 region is CASSLRQGSTEAFF. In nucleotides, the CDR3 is TGTGCCAGCAGCTTAAGGCAGGGGTCCACTGAAGCTTTCTTT.

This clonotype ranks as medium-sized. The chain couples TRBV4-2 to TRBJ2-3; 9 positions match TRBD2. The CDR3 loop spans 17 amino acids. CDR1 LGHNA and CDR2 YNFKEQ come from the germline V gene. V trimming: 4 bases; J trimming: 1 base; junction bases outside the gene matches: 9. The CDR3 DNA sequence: TGTGCCAGCAGCCCGAGGGATTTAGCGGGAGGCACAGATACGCAGTATTTT. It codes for CASSPRDLAGGTDTQYF.

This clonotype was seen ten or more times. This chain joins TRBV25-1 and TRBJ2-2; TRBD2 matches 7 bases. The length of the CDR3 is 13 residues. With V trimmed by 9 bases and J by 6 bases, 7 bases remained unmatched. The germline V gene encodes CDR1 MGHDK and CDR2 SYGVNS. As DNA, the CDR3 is TGTGCCAGTGGTGGGGGAGGGCCCGGGGAGCTGTTTTTT. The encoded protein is CASGGGGPGELFF.

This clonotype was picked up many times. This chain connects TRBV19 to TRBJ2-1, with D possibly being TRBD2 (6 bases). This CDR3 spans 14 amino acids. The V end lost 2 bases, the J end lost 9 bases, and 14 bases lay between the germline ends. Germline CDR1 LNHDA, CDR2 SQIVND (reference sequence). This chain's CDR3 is CASSIPLLAAEQFF. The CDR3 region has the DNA TGTGCCAGTAGTATACCTTTACTAGCCGCTGAGCAGTTCTTC.

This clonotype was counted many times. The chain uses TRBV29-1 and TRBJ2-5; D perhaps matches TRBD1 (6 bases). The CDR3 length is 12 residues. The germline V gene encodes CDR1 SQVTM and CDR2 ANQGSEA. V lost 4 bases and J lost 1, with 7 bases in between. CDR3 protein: CSVGQAQETQYF. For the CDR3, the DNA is TGCAGCGTTGGACAGGCCCAAGAGACCCAGTACTTC.

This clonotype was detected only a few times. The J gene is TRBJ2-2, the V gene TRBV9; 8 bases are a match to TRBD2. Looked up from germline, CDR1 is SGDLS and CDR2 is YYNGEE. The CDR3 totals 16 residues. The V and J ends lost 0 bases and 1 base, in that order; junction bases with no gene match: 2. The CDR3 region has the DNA TGTGCCAGCAGCGTAGCCAGCGGGAGGAACACCGGGGAGCTGTTTTTT. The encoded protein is CASSVASGRNTGELFF.

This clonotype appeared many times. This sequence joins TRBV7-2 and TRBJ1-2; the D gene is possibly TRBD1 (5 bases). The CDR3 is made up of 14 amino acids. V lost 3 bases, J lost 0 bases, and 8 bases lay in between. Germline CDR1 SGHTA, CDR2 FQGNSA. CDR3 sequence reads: CASSLQGSNYGYTF. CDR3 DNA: TGTGCCAGCAGCTTGCAGGGATCTAACTATGGCTACACCTTC.

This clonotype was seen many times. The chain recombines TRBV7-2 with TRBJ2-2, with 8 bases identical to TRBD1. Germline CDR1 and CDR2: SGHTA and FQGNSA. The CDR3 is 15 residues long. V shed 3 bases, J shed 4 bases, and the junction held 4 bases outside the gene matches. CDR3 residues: CASSFRQGSTGELFF. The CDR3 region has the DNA TGTGCCAGCAGCTTCCGACAGGGGAGCACCGGGGAGCTGTTTTTT.

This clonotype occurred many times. CDR3: CASSLGSPYNEQFF. In DNA form, the CDR3 reads TGTGCCAGCAGTTTGGGCTCGCCGTACAATGAGCAGTTCTTC. The chain has TRBV12-3 or TRBV12-4 and TRBJ2-1; D call uncertain. The CDR3 is made up of 14 amino acids. V was pared by 3 bases and J by 4 bases, with 10 bases between.

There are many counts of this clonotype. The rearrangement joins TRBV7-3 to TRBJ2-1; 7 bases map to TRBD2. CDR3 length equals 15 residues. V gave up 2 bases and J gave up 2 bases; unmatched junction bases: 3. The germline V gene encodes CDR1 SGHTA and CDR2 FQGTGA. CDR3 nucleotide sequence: TGTGCCAGCAGCTTAGAGGCGGGGGCCTACAATGAGCAGTTCTTC. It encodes CASSLEAGAYNEQFF.

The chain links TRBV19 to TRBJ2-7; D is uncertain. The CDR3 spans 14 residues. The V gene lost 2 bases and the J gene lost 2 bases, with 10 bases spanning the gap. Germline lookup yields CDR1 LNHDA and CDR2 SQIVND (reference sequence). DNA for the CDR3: TGTGCCAGTAGTATAAGGGCGGAAACCTACGAGCAGTACTTC. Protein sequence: CASSIRAETYEQYF.

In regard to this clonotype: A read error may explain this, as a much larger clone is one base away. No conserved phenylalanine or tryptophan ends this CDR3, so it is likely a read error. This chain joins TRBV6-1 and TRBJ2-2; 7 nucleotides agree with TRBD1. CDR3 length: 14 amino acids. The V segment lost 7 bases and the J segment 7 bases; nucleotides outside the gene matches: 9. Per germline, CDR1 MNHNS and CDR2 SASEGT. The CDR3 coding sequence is TGTGCCAGCAAAAGGCTGACAGGGTTCGGGGAGCTGTTTTCT. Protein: CASKRLTGFGELFS.

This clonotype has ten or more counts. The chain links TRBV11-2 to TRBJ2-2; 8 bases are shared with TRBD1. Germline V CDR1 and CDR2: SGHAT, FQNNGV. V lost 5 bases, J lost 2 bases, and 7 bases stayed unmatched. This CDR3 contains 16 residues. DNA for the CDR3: TGTGCCAGCAGCCAAGACAGGGGATTCAACACCGGGGAGCTGTTTTTT. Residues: CASSQDRGFNTGELFF.

The CDR3 loop reads CASSLETGVSGETQYF. The DNA for the CDR3 is TGTGCCAGCAGCTTGGAGACGGGAGTATCGGGGGAGACCCAGTACTTC. V gene TRBV5-6 combines with J gene TRBJ2-5; tentatively, D is TRBD2 (6 bases). V was cut by 0 bases and J by 5 bases, with 17 bases left in between. This CDR3 region has 16 residues. Germline assignment: CDR1 SGHDT and CDR2 YYEEEE.

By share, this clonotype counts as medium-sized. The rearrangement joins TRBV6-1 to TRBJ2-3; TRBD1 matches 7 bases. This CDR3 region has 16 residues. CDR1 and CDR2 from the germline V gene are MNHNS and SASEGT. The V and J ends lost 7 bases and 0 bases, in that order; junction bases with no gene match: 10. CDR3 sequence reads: CASTSTGLGSTDTQYF. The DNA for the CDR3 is TGTGCCAGCACCTCGACAGGGCTCGGGAGCACAGATACGCAGTATTTT.

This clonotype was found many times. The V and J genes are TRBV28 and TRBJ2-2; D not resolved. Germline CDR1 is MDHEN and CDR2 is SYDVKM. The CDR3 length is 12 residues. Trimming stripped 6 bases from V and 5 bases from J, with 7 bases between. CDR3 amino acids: CASRRSTGELFF. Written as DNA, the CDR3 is TGTGCCAGCAGAAGGTCGACCGGGGAGCTGTTTTTT. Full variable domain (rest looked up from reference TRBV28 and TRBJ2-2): DVKVTQSSRYLVKRTGEKVFLECVQDMDHENMFWYRQDPGLGLRLIYFSYDVKMKEKGDIPEGYSVSREKKERFSLILESASTNQTSMYLCASRRSTGELFFGEGSRLTVL.

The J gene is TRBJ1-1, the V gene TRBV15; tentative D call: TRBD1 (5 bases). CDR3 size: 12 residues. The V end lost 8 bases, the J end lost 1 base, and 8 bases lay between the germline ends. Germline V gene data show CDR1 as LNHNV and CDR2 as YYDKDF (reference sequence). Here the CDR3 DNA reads TGTGCCACCTCCCAGGGGAACACTGAAGCTTTCTTT. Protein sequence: CATSQGNTEAFF. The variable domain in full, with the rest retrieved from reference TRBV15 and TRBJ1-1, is DAMVIQNPRYQVTQFGKPVTLSCSQTLNHNVMYWYQQKSSQAPKLLFHYYDKDFNNEADTPDNFQSRRPNTSFCFLDIRSPGLGDTAMYLCATSQGNTEAFFGQGTRLTVV.

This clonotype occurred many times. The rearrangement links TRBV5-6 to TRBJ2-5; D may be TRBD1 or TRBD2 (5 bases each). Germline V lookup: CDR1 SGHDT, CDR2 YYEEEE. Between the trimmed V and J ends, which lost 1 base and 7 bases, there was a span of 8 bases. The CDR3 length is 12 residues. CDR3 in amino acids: CASSLRDRTQYF. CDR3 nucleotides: TGTGCCAGCAGCTTGAGGGACCGGACCCAGTACTTC.

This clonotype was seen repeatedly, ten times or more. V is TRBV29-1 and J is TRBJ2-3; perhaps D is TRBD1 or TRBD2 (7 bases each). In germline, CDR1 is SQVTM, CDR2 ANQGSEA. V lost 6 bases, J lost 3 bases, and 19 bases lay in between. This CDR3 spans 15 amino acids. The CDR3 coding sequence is TGCAGCGTCACTGGGAGGGGGCGAATAACAGATACGCAGTATTTT. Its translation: CSVTGRGRITDTQYF.